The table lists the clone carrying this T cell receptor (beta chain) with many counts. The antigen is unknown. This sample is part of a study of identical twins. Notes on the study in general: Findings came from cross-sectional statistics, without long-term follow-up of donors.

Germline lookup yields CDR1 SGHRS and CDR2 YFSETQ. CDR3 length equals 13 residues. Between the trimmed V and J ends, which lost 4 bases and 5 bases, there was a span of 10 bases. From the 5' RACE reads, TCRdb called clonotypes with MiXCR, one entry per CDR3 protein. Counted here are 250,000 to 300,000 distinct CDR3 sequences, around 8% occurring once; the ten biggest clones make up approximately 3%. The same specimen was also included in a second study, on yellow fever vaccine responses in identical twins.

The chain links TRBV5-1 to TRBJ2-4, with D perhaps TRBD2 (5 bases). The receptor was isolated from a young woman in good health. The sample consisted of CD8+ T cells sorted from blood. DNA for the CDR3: TGCGCCAGCAGCCCACGGGAAGAAAACATTCAGTACTTC. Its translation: CASSPREENIQYF.